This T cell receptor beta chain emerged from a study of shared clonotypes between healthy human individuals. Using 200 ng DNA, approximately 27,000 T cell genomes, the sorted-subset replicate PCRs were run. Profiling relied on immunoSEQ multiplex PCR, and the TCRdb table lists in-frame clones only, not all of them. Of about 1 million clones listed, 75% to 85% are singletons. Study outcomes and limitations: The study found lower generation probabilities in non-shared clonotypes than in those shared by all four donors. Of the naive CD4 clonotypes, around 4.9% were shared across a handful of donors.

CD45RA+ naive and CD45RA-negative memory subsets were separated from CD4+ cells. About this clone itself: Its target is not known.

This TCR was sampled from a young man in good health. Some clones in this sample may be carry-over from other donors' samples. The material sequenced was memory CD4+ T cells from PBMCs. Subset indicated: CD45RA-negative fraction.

This chain's CDR3 is CASSPRGLGEQYF. The CDR3 coding sequence is TGCGCCAGCAGCCCCAGGGGTTTGGGGGAGCAGTACTTC. The V call is TRBV4-1, the J call TRBJ2-7, with a possible D match to TRBD1 (6 bases). CDR1 MGHRA and CDR2 YSYEKL come from the germline V gene. The CDR3 covers 13 residues. Trimming pared 4 bases from V and 7 bases from J, leaving 14 bases between.